These 17 T cell receptor beta chains originate from one sample sequenced in a study of blood T cells in healthy people across ages. The second PCR ran about 6 to 12 cycles with a sample-barcoded 5' primer and J-beta primers. TCRdb independently ran MiXCR on the 5' RACE reads; one entry per CDR3 protein. This sample yields about 830,000 distinct CDR3 sequences, of which roughly 60% are seen a single time; 25% to 35% belongs to the top ten. Sequencing input: blood. The receptor source for this set is a man aged 25 to 40 in good health.

This clonotype was seen more than once but under ten times. The DNA for the CDR3 is TGTGCCAGCAGCTTAGACAGTCAGCCCCAGCATTTT. Residues: CASSLDSQPQHF. This chain connects TRBV7-9 to TRBJ1-5; D not certain. From germline, CDR1 is SEHNR and CDR2 FQNEAQ (reference sequence). This CDR3 has 12 amino acids. V was clipped by 1 base and J by 6 bases, with 4 bases between them.

The sample holds a few counts of this clonotype. This chain connects TRBV20-1 to TRBJ2-1, with D unresolved. The CDR3 length is 10 residues. Germline assignment: CDR1 DFQATT and CDR2 SNEGSKA (reference sequence). V was trimmed by 3 bases and J by 13 bases, leaving 10 bases between them. The CDR3 protein is CSASELNQFF. The CDR3 DNA is TGCAGTGCTAGCGAACTGAACCAGTTCTTC.

The gene calls are TRBV5-1 and TRBJ1-2; TRBD1 matches at 8 bases. This CDR3 has 14 residues. J lost 5 bases, V lost 4 bases, and 7 bases had no gene match. Germline assignment: CDR1 SGHRS and CDR2 YFSETQ. This CDR3 is CASSTDRGSYGYTF. The CDR3 bases are TGCGCCAGCAGCACAGACAGGGGCTCTTATGGCTACACCTTC.

This clonotype was seen a few times. The chain carries TRBV4-3 and TRBJ2-3; no firm D call. Germline V CDR1 and CDR2: LGHNA, YSLEER. This CDR3 contains 14 residues. Trimming cost V 1 base and J 6 bases, with 11 bases left between them. The CDR3 sequence: CASSQGFPGDTQYF. The DNA of the CDR3 is TGCGCCAGCAGCCAAGGGTTCCCCGGGGATACGCAGTATTTT.

The J gene is TRBJ2-4, the V gene TRBV10-3; tentatively, D is TRBD1 or TRBD2 (5 bases each). The J call may be faulty, since TRBJ2-7 better matches the DNA end. The CDR3 totals 12 residues. CDR1 is ENHRY, CDR2 SYGVKD, per germline. Here the CDR3 DNA reads TGTGCCATCAGTGACGAGGGGTACGAGCAGTACTTC. Protein product: CAISDEGYEQYF.

Worth noting for this clonotype: An end of the junction differs from the germline gene, which may be a read error. J is TRBJ2-1 and V is TRBV2, with D possibly being TRBD1 or TRBD2 (6 bases each). Looked up from germline, CDR1 is SNHLY and CDR2 is FYNNEI. The CDR3 loop spans 16 amino acids. CDR3 region: CASSVRGTLSYNGQFF. The CDR3 DNA follows: TGTGCCAGCAGTGTGCGCGGGACACTCTCCTACAATGGGCAGTTCTTC.

The chain uses TRBV29-1 and TRBJ2-3; 7 bases match TRBD2. The germline gives CDR1 SQVTM, CDR2 ANQGSEA. With V trimmed by 3 bases and J by 4 bases, 4 bases remained unmatched. This CDR3 has 13 residues. The chain's CDR3 is CSVDRGRADTQYF. The DNA of the CDR3 is TGCAGCGTTGACCGGGGGAGGGCAGATACGCAGTATTTT.

This clonotype was observed a few times. The chain recombines TRBV29-1 with TRBJ2-7; D possibly corresponds to TRBD1 (6 bases). This CDR3 is 13 amino acids long. Germline-derived CDR1 and CDR2 are SQVTM and ANQGSEA. The V gene lost 6 bases and the J gene lost 2 bases, with 14 bases spanning the gap. The CDR3 DNA reads TGCAGCGTGGGGACAACTAAGACCTACGAGCAGTACTTC. It specifies CSVGTTKTYEQYF.

CDR3 sequence (DNA): TGTGCCAGCAGCCCCGGGACTAGCCGGAGGGAGACCCAGTACTTC. This codes for CASSPGTSRRETQYF. The chain links TRBV7-7 to TRBJ2-5; 9 nucleotides line up with TRBD2. From germline, CDR1 is SSHAT and CDR2 FNYEAQ (reference sequence). The CDR3 contains 15 residues. J gave up 5 bases and V 5 bases, and 9 bases lay outside the gene matches.

V is TRBV15 and J is TRBJ2-5; 8 bases agree with TRBD2. Germline V gives CDR1 LNHNV, CDR2 YYDKDF (reference sequence). CDR3 length: 17 amino acids. V shed 0 bases, J shed 2 bases, and the junction held 8 bases outside the gene matches. The CDR3 spells CATSRDRLIAGQETQYF. The DNA of the CDR3 is TGTGCCACCAGCAGAGATCGGTTGATAGCGGGGCAAGAGACCCAGTACTTC.

This sequence joins TRBV12-3 or TRBV12-4 and TRBJ1-5; tentative D call: TRBD1 (6 bases). The CDR3 covers 17 residues. Trimming shortened V by 3 bases and J by 0 bases, and 15 bases separated the two germline ends. The CDR3 protein is CASSLLGGPNSNQPQHF. The DNA of the CDR3 is TGTGCCAGCAGTTTGTTGGGGGGCCCCAATAGCAATCAGCCCCAGCATTTT.

V is TRBV7-9 and J is TRBJ2-1, with D maybe TRBD1 (5 bases). The CDR3 has 14 residues. Trimming removed 1 base at V and 5 bases at J, with 9 bases between. CDR1 is SEHNR, CDR2 FQNEAQ, per germline (reference sequence). DNA of the CDR3: TGTGCCAGCAGCTTAGGGTCCAGGGACAATGAGCAGTTCTTC. Protein: CASSLGSRDNEQFF.

This clonotype was counted between two and nine times. The chain carries TRBV29-1 and TRBJ2-1; 15 nucleotides line up with TRBD2. Trimming removed 6 bases from V and 5 bases from J; junction bases left unmatched: 11. The CDR3 totals 17 residues. Germline V gene lookup returns CDR1 SQVTM and CDR2 ANQGSEA. DNA of the CDR3: TGCAGCGTGGACAAACTACGGACTAGCGGGGGGGACAATGAGCAGTTCTTC. Its protein product is CSVDKLRTSGGDNEQFF.

Ten or more counts support this clonotype. The chain employs TRBV29-1 and TRBJ2-3; a weak D match, TRBD1 (6 bases). Germline assignment: CDR1 SQVTM and CDR2 ANQGSEA. The CDR3 consists of 15 residues. V lost 6 bases and J lost 10, with 26 bases in between. The CDR3 sequence is CSVGTSGQRNSPQYF. CDR3 nucleotides: TGCAGCGTCGGGACATCAGGACAGCGGAATTCTCCGCAGTATTTT.

This chain uses TRBV27 with TRBJ2-1, with 12 bases that match TRBD2. V dropped 5 bases and J dropped 9; count of bases not matched to a gene: 14. The germline V gene has CDR1 MNHEY and CDR2 SMNVEV (reference sequence). This CDR3 region has 17 residues. CDR3 nucleotides: TGTGCCAGCAGTCCCTACCTAGCGGGGGGGAATCAGGGTGAGCAGTTCTTC. Translated: CASSPYLAGGNQGEQFF.

This chain connects TRBV12-3 or TRBV12-4 to TRBJ2-1; tentatively, D is TRBD2 (5 bases). The germline V and J ends were trimmed by 4 bases and 4 bases, with 17 bases remaining between them. This CDR3 has 16 residues. The CDR3 region has the DNA TGTGCCAGCAGTTCTAGCCCACCCCCGGGGTACAATGAGCAGTTCTTC. Its translation is CASSSSPPPGYNEQFF.

This clonotype appeared a few times. The rearrangement links TRBV2 to TRBJ2-7, with no clear D. V was clipped by 3 bases and J by 4 bases, with 7 bases between them. There are 12 residues in the CDR3. The V gene's germline CDR1 is SNHLY and CDR2 FYNNEI. The CDR3 protein is CASSDVLYEQYF. CDR3 bases: TGTGCCAGCAGTGATGTGTTGTACGAGCAGTACTTC. Full variable domain (rest looked up from reference TRBV2 and TRBJ2-7): EPEVTQTPSHQVTQMGQEVILRCVPISNHLYFYWYRQILGQKVEFLVSFYNNEISEKSEIFDDQFSVERPDGSNFTLKIRSTKLEDSAMYFCASSDVLYEQYFGPGTRLTVT.